This T cell receptor beta chain emerged from a study of OX40 agonist ivuxolimab in advanced cancers. There are a few counts of this clone. Using immunoSEQ multiplex PCR, the repertoire was profiled, and TCRdb retains in-frame clones only, with some absent. The sample lists about 58,000 clones; around 79% were seen once. CDR3 length: 14 residues. V lost 1 base and J lost 4, with 10 bases in between. Germline CDR1 and CDR2: SEHNR and FQNEAQ (reference sequence). The origin of this receptor is an adult with an advanced solid tumor such as melanoma, head and neck, liver or kidney cancer. The V and J genes are TRBV7-9 and TRBJ1-2; a weak D match, TRBD1 (5 bases). The sample in question was CD4+ or CD8+ T cells sorted from blood, obtained in a trial of the OX40 agonist ivuxolimab. The CDR3 DNA reads TGTGCCAGCAGCTTAGGAGGGACCTCCTATGGCTACACCTTC. Its translation: CASSLGGTSYGYTF.